One and the same sample provided the 5 T cell receptor beta chains below, sequenced in a study of blood T cell repertoires in COVID-19. The method was immunoSEQ multiplex PCR; TCRdb's version includes in-frame clones alone and lacks a portion of them. The data show tens of thousands of clones, roughly 73% seen once. Sequences were obtained from peripheral blood. These receptors came from a man older than 75 with acute or convalescent COVID-19.

J is TRBJ2-1 and V is TRBV19; 11 bases line up with TRBD2. Trimming cost V 3 bases and J 7 bases; bases outside gene matches: 8. This CDR3 is built from 16 residues. The germline gives CDR1 LNHDA, CDR2 SQIVND (reference sequence). Written as DNA, the CDR3 is TGTGCCAGTAGTATCGAGGCTAGCGGGAGGAGGAATGAGCAGTTCTTC. Amino acid sequence: CASSIEASGRRNEQFF.

DNA for the CDR3: TGTGCCAGCAGTAGGACAGGGCACTCTGGGGCCAACGTCCTGACTTTC. The encoded protein is CASSRTGHSGANVLTF. The gene calls are TRBV6-2 or TRBV6-3 and TRBJ2-6; 8 positions match TRBD1. The ends lost 5 bases at V and 0 bases at J; junction bases unmatched: 3. Germline V CDR1 and CDR2: MNHEY, SVGEGT. The CDR3 consists of 16 residues.

The V gene is TRBV11-3, the J gene TRBJ2-1; TRBD2 agrees at 14 bases. This CDR3 contains 15 residues. Unmatched junction bases numbered 4, after V lost 5 bases and J lost 7 bases. Germline assignment: CDR1 SGHNT and CDR2 YENEEA. CDR3 sequence (DNA): TGTGCCAGCAGCCGACTAGCGGGAGGGTGGAATGAGCAGTTCTTC. Translated, it gives CASSRLAGGWNEQFF.

The J gene is TRBJ2-7, the V gene TRBV27; TRBD1 is a possible D gene (6 bases). The CDR3 contains 14 residues. With 1 base removed from V and 3 bases from J, the gap between germline ends came to 10 bases. The germline gives CDR1 MNHEY, CDR2 SMNVEV (reference sequence). In nucleotides, the CDR3 is TGTGCCAGCAGTTTATATGGGACAAGCTACGAGCAGTACTTC. Protein sequence: CASSLYGTSYEQYF.

The chain uses TRBV4-1 and TRBJ2-7; the D gene is possibly TRBD2 (7 bases). The germline V gene encodes CDR1 MGHRA and CDR2 YSYEKL. The CDR3 covers 15 residues. Trimming left V 0 bases short and J 5 bases short, with 14 bases between. As DNA, the CDR3 is TGCGCCAGCAGCCAAGAGGGGAGGGGGGGAAACGAGCAGTACTTC. It translates to CASSQEGRGGNEQYF.